This record covers a single T cell receptor beta chain. This entry comes from a study of shared clonotypes between healthy human individuals. The method was immunoSEQ multiplex PCR; TCRdb's version includes in-frame clones alone and lacks a portion of them. The sample consists of around 450,000 clones, around 75% of them appearing once. The CDR3 length is 18 residues. Germline V CDR1 and CDR2: SGHAT, FQNNGV. J was trimmed by 4 bases and V by 4 bases; bases with no gene match: 14. This rearrangement joins TRBV11-2 to TRBJ2-3, with 10 positions matching TRBD2. Sequencing was carried out using PBMCs. This receptor was taken from a woman in her thirties or forties in good health. Some clones in this sample may be carry-over from other donors' samples. CDR3 sequence (DNA): TGTGCCAGCAGCTCACCCGGTCCACTAGCGGGATTGGCAGATACGCAGTATTTT. Residues: CASSSPGPLAGLADTQYF.